A selection of T cell receptor beta chains follows, all from one sample in a study of T cells after yellow fever vaccination. TCRdb re-called the 5' RACE reads with MiXCR, one entry per CDR3 protein. The sample lists 150,000 to 200,000 distinct CDR3 sequences; approximately 6.2% were seen once. This specimen consisted of CD4+ T cells sorted from PBMCs, obtained on the day of the first yellow fever vaccination. All receptors derive from a young man who received the YFV17D yellow fever vaccine. Both conserved end residues are part of each CDR3. A D gene is named only where the DNA matches it firmly. Part of the rows lack a size; the others show once, few, many or a class for expanded clones.

d_gene	v_gene	abundance	j_gene	len	CDR3aa	CDR3nt
NA	TRBV7-2	NA	TRBJ2-1	15	CASSLGMGSYNEQFF	TGTGCCAGCAGCTTAGGCATGGGTTCCTACAATGAGCAGTTCTTC
TRBD1	TRBV24-1	many	TRBJ1-2	13	CATSDFEGAGYTF	TGTGCCACCAGTGATTTCGAGGGGGCAGGCTACACCTTC
NA	TRBV12-3/TRBV12-4	few	TRBJ2-5	13	CASTKRVQETQYF	TGTGCCAGCACTAAAAGGGTGCAAGAGACCCAGTACTTC
TRBD1	TRBV29-1	many	TRBJ2-2	14	CSVRDRLNTGELFF	TGCAGCGTTCGGGACAGGCTTAACACCGGGGAGCTGTTTTTT
TRBD2	TRBV27	few	TRBJ2-4	18	CASSPWGGQVGRKNIQYF	TGTGCCAGCAGTCCTTGGGGGGGTCAGGTCGGGCGCAAAAACATTCAGTACTTC
TRBD1	TRBV4-3	NA	TRBJ1-6	19	CASSLRRGTAGTYNSPLHF	TGCGCCAGCAGCCTCAGACGGGGGACAGCAGGAACCTATAATTCACCCCTCCACTTT
NA	TRBV12-3/TRBV12-4	few	TRBJ1-2	12	CASSLDFRGYTF	TGTGCCAGCAGTTTAGACTTTCGTGGCTACACCTTC
TRBD2	TRBV20-1	many	TRBJ2-3	15	CSARSQRGATDTQYF	TGCAGTGCTAGATCTCAGCGGGGGGCAACAGATACGCAGTATTTT
TRBD1	TRBV18	NA	TRBJ1-1	15	CASSPISGTGVEAFF	TGTGCCAGCTCACCTATCTCGGGGACAGGTGTGGAAGCTTTCTTT
NA	TRBV9	NA	TRBJ2-3	13	CASSPRQTDTQYF	TGTGCCAGCAGCCCCCGACAGACAGATACGCAGTATTTT
TRBD1	TRBV13	many	TRBJ2-3	14	CASSLNRGRGTQYF	TGTGCCAGCAGCTTAAACAGGGGGCGAGGTACGCAGTATTTT
NA	TRBV7-3	few	TRBJ1-3	13	CASSLVDGDTIYF	TGTGCCAGCAGCTTAGTAGACGGGGACACCATATATTTT
NA	TRBV5-1	many	TRBJ2-3	13	CASSREGSDTQYF	TGCGCCAGCAGCCGAGAAGGATCAGATACGCAGTATTTT
NA	TRBV10-3	many	TRBJ2-7	15	CAISESTGRVYEQYF	TGTGCCATCAGTGAGTCGACAGGGAGGGTTTACGAGCAGTACTTC
TRBD2	TRBV23-1	few	TRBJ2-3	17	CASSPNRPGGGTDTQYF	TGCGCCAGCAGTCCCAATCGCCCGGGAGGAGGGACAGATACGCAGTATTTT
TRBD1	TRBV20-1	few	TRBJ2-1	16	CSARGVQGATYNEQFF	TGCAGTGCTAGAGGGGTACAGGGGGCTACCTACAATGAGCAGTTCTTC
TRBD1	TRBV9	NA	TRBJ1-1	15	CASSVEGQGKTEAFF	TGTGCCAGCAGCGTGGAGGGACAGGGAAAAACTGAAGCTTTCTTT
NA	TRBV12-3/TRBV12-4	many	TRBJ1-1	12	CASRVMDTEAFF	TGTGCCAGCCGAGTTATGGACACTGAAGCTTTCTTT
NA	TRBV30	few	TRBJ2-1	13	CAWSRGGAAEQFF	TGTGCCTGGAGTCGAGGGGGGGCCGCTGAGCAGTTCTTC
NA	TRBV12-3/TRBV12-4	many	TRBJ1-1	13	CASSFRTSTEAFF	TGTGCCAGCAGTTTCAGGACGAGTACTGAAGCTTTCTTT
NA	TRBV2	many	TRBJ1-2	12	CASSEQAEGYTF	TGTGCCAGCAGTGAACAGGCAGAAGGCTACACCTTC
NA	TRBV10-3	NA	TRBJ2-1	13	CATQFGQYNEQFF	TGTGCCACTCAATTCGGACAATACAATGAGCAGTTCTTC
NA	TRBV4-3	many	TRBJ2-5	15	CASSQGPWVQETQYF	TGCGCCAGCAGCCAGGGCCCGTGGGTACAAGAGACCCAGTACTTC
TRBD1	TRBV5-1	NA	TRBJ2-1	14	CASSTQGSEDEQFF	TGCGCCAGCAGCACACAGGGGAGTGAGGATGAGCAGTTCTTC
TRBD2	TRBV9	many	TRBJ2-6	17	CASSPHGEGSGANVLTF	TGTGCCAGCAGCCCCCACGGGGAGGGAAGTGGGGCCAACGTCCTGACTTTC
TRBD2	TRBV29-1	NA	TRBJ2-5	15	CSVEITGLGGGTQYF	TGCAGCGTCGAGATTACGGGACTCGGGGGGGGGACCCAGTACTTC
TRBD2	TRBV20-1	NA	TRBJ2-3	18	CSAPWGLAGGKGIDTQYF	TGCAGTGCGCCGTGGGGACTAGCGGGGGGGAAGGGAATTGATACGCAGTATTTT
NA	TRBV7-6	NA	TRBJ2-7	14	CASSLKVSRYEQYF	TGTGCCAGCAGCTTAAAGGTCTCGCGCTACGAGCAGTACTTC
NA	TRBV5-4	many	TRBJ2-3	15	CASSQTGEGADTQYF	TGTGCCAGCAGCCAGACAGGAGAGGGGGCAGATACGCAGTATTTT
NA	TRBV5-1	few	TRBJ1-2	16	CASSLGVTGAGYGYTF	TGCGCCAGCAGCTTGGGGGTCACAGGAGCCGGCTATGGCTACACCTTC
TRBD2	TRBV19	many	TRBJ2-1	14	CASSKTSGAGEQFF	TGTGCCAGTAGTAAGACTAGCGGGGCTGGTGAGCAGTTCTTC
NA	TRBV2	NA	TRBJ2-2	12	CARRWYTGELFF	TGTGCCAGACGGTGGTACACCGGGGAGCTGTTTTTT
NA	TRBV6-5	NA	TRBJ2-1	16	CASSYSPQSPYNEQFF	TGTGCCAGCAGTTACTCCCCCCAGAGCCCCTACAATGAGCAGTTCTTC